One TCR beta chain is described in this entry. This record belongs to a study of T cell changes during pregnancy in multiple sclerosis. Clones were read by immunoSEQ multiplex PCR, and TCRdb kept only the in-frame ones, dropping some. The sample has some 110,000 clones; 92% are singletons. The CDR3 loop spans 12 amino acids. The material was peripheral blood, obtained after pregnancy. V gene TRBV5-3 combines with J gene TRBJ1-4; D is undetermined. TRBV5-3 is labeled an ORF, and its function is uncertain. The sequence was obtained from a female donor with multiple sclerosis, enrolled in a pregnancy study. The CDR3 spells CASGGPNEKLFF. CDR3 in DNA: TGTGCGAGCGGTGGCCCTAATGAAAAACTGTTTTTT.